These 32 T cell receptor beta chains originate from one sample sequenced in a study of blood T cell repertoires in COVID-19. Sequenced by immunoSEQ multiplex PCR; TCRdb stores in-frame clones only, minus some. The sample has about 64,000 clones, roughly four fifths seen once. The source material was peripheral blood. The source is a human donor in a cohort sampled during active COVID-19.

The chain employs TRBV7-2 and TRBJ2-7; D might be TRBD2 (5 bases). The CDR3 is 13 residues long. CDR1 and CDR2 from the germline V gene are SGHTA and FQGNSA. V was cut by 5 bases and J by 1 base, with 9 bases left in between. CDR3 DNA sequence: TGTGCCAGCAGCCAGACTACGTCCTACGAGCAGTACTTC. The encoded protein is CASSQTTSYEQYF.

This rearrangement joins TRBV9 to TRBJ1-1; 9 positions agree with TRBD1. The CDR3 totals 13 residues. Unmatched junction bases numbered 2, after V lost 1 base and J lost 7 bases. CDR1 is SGDLS and CDR2 is YYNGEE in the germline V gene. The CDR3 nucleotides read TGTGCCAGCAGCGTACAGACAGGGGGTGAAGCTTTCTTT. Translating it yields CASSVQTGGEAFF.

The gene calls are TRBV28 and TRBJ1-5; D is perhaps TRBD1 (5 bases). The CDR3 contains 13 residues. Looked up from germline, CDR1 is MDHEN and CDR2 is SYDVKM. CDR3 nucleotide sequence: TGTGCGCTCCAGGGCAGCCTTAATCAGCCCCAGCATTTT. Protein: CALQGSLNQPQHF.

The chain recombines TRBV12-3 or TRBV12-4 with TRBJ1-1; a possible D gene is TRBD1 (6 bases). The ends were cut back, 6 bases at V and 0 bases at J, with 8 bases in the middle. This CDR3 spans 13 amino acids. Here the CDR3 reads CASSAGVNTEAFF. Here the CDR3 DNA reads TGTGCCAGCAGCGCAGGGGTGAACACTGAAGCTTTCTTT.

This clone was picked up one time. The chain joins TRBV15 to TRBJ1-2, with D unresolved. Trimming took off 0 bases at V and 14 bases at J, with 16 bases between the two ends. This CDR3 is 13 amino acids long. Germline V lookup: CDR1 LNHNV, CDR2 YYDKDF (reference sequence). The CDR3 region is CATSRDLIRPGTF. The CDR3 bases are TGTGCCACCAGCAGAGATCTAATCCGTCCGGGAACCTTC.

The chain couples TRBV30 to TRBJ1-3; D might be TRBD1 (6 bases). The ends were cut back, 2 bases at V and 1 base at J, with 12 bases in the middle. The CDR3 consists of 15 residues. CDR1 and CDR2 from the germline V gene are GTSNPN and SVGIG (reference sequence). The CDR3: CAWSSGGASGNTIYF. As DNA, the CDR3 is TGTGCCTGGAGTTCGGGGGGCGCTTCTGGAAACACCATATATTTT.

This clone was detected only a few times. V usage is TRBV24-1 and J usage is TRBJ2-1; 7 bases agree with TRBD1. Germline-derived CDR1 and CDR2 are KGHDR and SFDVKD. The CDR3 runs 12 residues. V lost 8 bases to trimming and J lost 7 bases; unmatched junction nucleotides: 4. The CDR3: CATMGQRNEQFF. The CDR3 DNA follows: TGTGCCACCATGGGACAGAGGAATGAGCAGTTCTTC.

This sequence joins TRBV7-2 and TRBJ2-3, with no clear D. The CDR3 covers 14 residues. Per the germline V gene, CDR1 is SGHTA and CDR2 is FQGNSA. V was cut by 1 base and J by 1 base, with 6 bases left in between. The CDR3 sequence is CASSLGAGTDTQYF. The CDR3 coding sequence is TGTGCCAGCAGCTTAGGGGCAGGCACAGATACGCAGTATTTT.

The genes are TRBV7-6 and TRBJ1-1, with a weak D call TRBD1 (6 bases). Germline loops: CDR1 SGHVS, CDR2 FNYEAQ. Trimming left V 5 bases short and J 5 bases short, with 15 bases between. The CDR3 runs 14 residues. The CDR3 nucleotides read TGTGCCAGCAGCGGGGCAGGGGCAAGTACTGAAGCTTTCTTT. This encodes CASSGAGASTEAFF.

This chain uses TRBV4-1 with TRBJ2-3, with 9 bases that match TRBD2. Trimming at V came to 0 bases and at J to 3 bases, leaving 4 bases not matched to a gene. Germline V CDR1 and CDR2: MGHRA, YSYEKL. The CDR3 length is 16 residues. The CDR3 nucleotides are TGCGCCAGCAGCCAAGAAGGTAGCGGGGGAACAGATACGCAGTATTTT. Protein: CASSQEGSGGTDTQYF.

V and J are TRBV11-2 and TRBJ2-5; 12 bases align to TRBD2. CDR3 length: 16 amino acids. Germline CDR1 SGHAT, CDR2 FQNNGV. Trimming at V came to 7 bases and at J to 4 bases, leaving 10 bases not matched to a gene. The CDR3 DNA reads TGTGCCAGCACCGTATCTAGCGGGGGGGCCCTAGAGACCCAGTACTTC. Protein product: CASTVSSGGALETQYF.

This chain's CDR3 is CASSLWDRASETQYF. For the CDR3, the DNA is TGTGCCAGCAGCTTATGGGACAGGGCATCAGAGACCCAGTACTTC. The V and J genes are TRBV7-6 and TRBJ2-5, with TRBD1 matching over 9 bases. Germline loops: CDR1 SGHVS, CDR2 FNYEAQ. The CDR3 totals 15 residues. The ends lost 2 bases at V and 4 bases at J; junction bases unmatched: 5.

The chain uses TRBV12-3 or TRBV12-4 and TRBJ2-7, with TRBD1 identical over 8 bases. This CDR3 is built from 13 residues. With V trimmed by 1 base and J by 11 bases, 7 bases remained unmatched. The chain's CDR3 is CASSLGTGLRKYF. The CDR3 DNA sequence: TGTGCCAGCAGTTTAGGGACAGGGCTTAGGAAGTACTTC.

The chain combines TRBV6-1 with TRBJ2-7; no clear D. The V end was cut by 3 bases, the J end by 2 bases, with 8 bases between. CDR3 length equals 13 residues. Germline loops: CDR1 MNHNS, CDR2 SASEGT. The CDR3 sequence is CASSEEQTYEQYV. Here the CDR3 DNA reads TGTGCCAGCAGTGAGGAGCAAACCTACGAGCAGTACGTC.

V gene TRBV19 combines with J gene TRBJ1-1; D is unclear. V was cut by 7 bases and J by 1 base, with 19 bases left in between. This CDR3 has 16 amino acids. From germline, CDR1 is LNHDA and CDR2 SQIVND (reference sequence). CDR3 region: CASTSPPGRKNTEAFF. The CDR3 DNA follows: TGTGCCAGTACTAGCCCCCCGGGGAGAAAGAACACTGAAGCTTTCTTT.

The chain carries TRBV5-6 and TRBJ1-2; D uncertain. Looked up from germline, CDR1 is SGHDT and CDR2 is YYEEEE. V lost 4 bases and J lost 7, with 11 bases in between. The length of the CDR3 is 12 residues. This CDR3 reads CASSREIGGYTF. As DNA, the CDR3 is TGTGCCAGCAGCCGAGAGATCGGTGGCTACACCTTC.

The V call is TRBV11-3, the J call TRBJ2-1, with a tentative D call TRBD1 (7 bases). This CDR3 spans 15 amino acids. Germline CDR1 SGHNT, CDR2 YENEEA. V was trimmed by 4 bases and J by 3 bases, leaving 13 bases between them. CDR3 region: CASSSQGGLYNEQFF. The CDR3 DNA reads TGTGCCAGCAGCTCCCAGGGGGGACTCTACAATGAGCAGTTCTTC.

This clone was recorded only once. The chain couples TRBV15 to TRBJ1-2; 8 nucleotides match TRBD1. The CDR3 is 15 amino acids. Trimming removed 3 bases from V and 3 bases from J; junction bases left unmatched: 6. Germline V CDR1 and CDR2: LNHNV, YYDKDF (reference sequence). CDR3 protein: CATSSRGQGDYGYTF. DNA of the CDR3: TGTGCCACCAGCAGCAGGGGGCAAGGGGACTATGGCTACACCTTC. Filled out from reference TRBV15 and TRBJ1-2, the complete variable domain reads DAMVIQNPRYQVTQFGKPVTLSCSQTLNHNVMYWYQQKSSQAPKLLFHYYDKDFNNEADTPDNFQSRRPNTSFCFLDIRSPGLGDTAMYLCATSSRGQGDYGYTFGSGTRLTVV.

This clone showed up just once. The chain joins TRBV18 to TRBJ1-3; TRBD1 might be the D (5 bases). V lost 3 bases and J 6 bases, leaving 18 bases between the germline ends. The length of the CDR3 is 16 residues. Germline V CDR1 and CDR2: KGHSH, LQKENI. The CDR3 coding sequence is TGTGCCAGCTCACCCGTATCAGTTCGACAGCCAAACACCATATATTTT. It translates to CASSPVSVRQPNTIYF.

For the CDR3, the DNA is TGTGCCAGCTCAATTACAGGGGAGAACTATGGCTACACCTTC. This encodes CASSITGENYGYTF. The J gene is TRBJ1-2, the V gene TRBV18; 7 nucleotides agree with TRBD1. Trimming removed 5 bases from V and 2 bases from J; junction bases left unmatched: 5. Germline V gene sequence: CDR1 KGHSH, CDR2 LQKENI. CDR3 size: 14 residues.

The V call is TRBV12-2, the J call TRBJ2-3; TRBD1 is the table's D call and was not checked against the DNA. TRBV12-2 is described as a pseudogene. CDR3 length equals 17 residues. Here the CDR3 DNA reads TGTGCAAGTCGCTTATGGGATAGGGGACAGGGGATGGATACGCAGTATTTT. It translates to CASRLWDRGQGMDTQYF.

Remarks on this clone: One end of the junction is discordant with germline, which a read error may explain. The V and J genes are TRBV5-5 and TRBJ1-5; 10 nucleotides align to TRBD1. In germline, CDR1 is SGHKS, CDR2 YYEKEE (reference sequence). This CDR3 has 15 amino acids. CDR3 residues: CASSWTGGSSQPQHF. The CDR3 coding sequence is TGTGCCAGCAGCTGGACAGGGGGAAGCAGTCAGCCCCAGCATTTT. Filled out from reference TRBV5-5 and TRBJ1-5, the complete variable domain reads DAGVTQSPTHLIKTRGQQVTLRCSPISGHKSVSWYQQVLGQGPQFIFQYYEKEERGRGNFPDRFSARQFPNYSSELNVNALLLGDSALYLCASSWTGGSSQPQHFGDGTRLSIL.

The chain has TRBV10-3 and TRBJ2-3; 8 nucleotides match TRBD2. Looked up from germline, CDR1 is ENHRY and CDR2 is SYGVKD. V lost 11 bases, J lost 0 bases, and 19 bases stayed unmatched. This CDR3 has 18 amino acids. In nucleotides, the CDR3 is TGTGCCCTCGGGGGCGCAAGTAGCGGGGCAGGAAGCACAGATACGCAGTATTTT. It codes for CALGGASSGAGSTDTQYF.

The J gene is TRBJ2-5, the V gene TRBV14, with 7 nucleotides matching TRBD1. Trimming removed 4 bases from V and 2 bases from J; junction bases left unmatched: 10. Germline CDR1 is SGHDN and CDR2 is FVKESK. This CDR3 has 16 residues. The CDR3 nucleotides read TGTGCCAGCAGCCCTCCTGGCAGGGGGATACAAGAGACCCAGTACTTC. Protein sequence: CASSPPGRGIQETQYF.

This rearrangement joins TRBV5-4 to TRBJ2-2; 8 positions agree with TRBD1. Germline-derived CDR1 and CDR2 are SGHNT and YYREEE (reference sequence). The CDR3 is 16 residues long. V lost 3 bases and J lost 2; bases outside the gene matches: 6. This CDR3 reads CASSYGGQGNTGELFF. DNA of the CDR3: TGTGCCAGCAGCTACGGCGGACAGGGTAACACCGGGGAGCTGTTTTTT. Full variable domain (missing parts from reference TRBV5-4 and TRBJ2-2): ETGVTQSPTHLIKTRGQQVTLRCSSQSGHNTVSWYQQALGQGPQFIFQYYREEENGRGNFPPRFSGLQFPNYSSELNVNALELDDSALYLCASSYGGQGNTGELFFGEGSRLTVL.

The J gene is TRBJ2-1, the V gene TRBV29-1; D ambiguous. V shed 4 bases and J shed 7 bases, with 2 bases lying between them. The CDR3 extends over 9 amino acids. Germline CDR1 reads SQVTM; CDR2 reads ANQGSEA. CDR3 DNA: TGCAGCGTTGCGAATGAGCAGTTCTTC. Encoded protein: CSVANEQFF.

The V and J genes are TRBV7-2 and TRBJ2-3; the D gene is possibly TRBD2 (5 bases). Deletions cut 1 base from V and 4 bases from J, with 12 bases between. In germline, CDR1 is SGHTA, CDR2 FQGNSA. The CDR3 runs to 15 residues. The CDR3 DNA sequence: TGTGCCAGCAGCTTAGGGCCTCAGCGGCCAGATACGCAGTATTTT. It yields the protein CASSLGPQRPDTQYF.

On this clone itself: Sequence at one end of the junction differs from germline and may be a read error. V and J are TRBV6-2 or TRBV6-3 and TRBJ2-1; D possibly corresponds to TRBD1 (6 bases). The CDR3 covers 12 residues. Germline loops: CDR1 MNHEY, CDR2 SVGEGT. CDR3 nucleotide sequence: TGTGCCAGCAGTTACGGGGGCAGGGTGGTCGTCTTC. Its translation is CASSYGGRVVVF.

The chain combines TRBV4-1 with TRBJ2-7; possibly TRBD1 for D (6 bases). The CDR3 is 13 amino acids. The ends were cut back, 4 bases at V and 3 bases at J, with 10 bases in the middle. Germline-derived CDR1 and CDR2 are MGHRA and YSYEKL. CDR3 region: CASSLGTNYEQYF. The CDR3 nucleotides read TGCGCCAGCAGCCTCGGGACAAACTACGAGCAGTACTTC.

The chain joins TRBV5-1 to TRBJ1-4, with no clear D. V lost 4 bases to trimming and J lost 6 bases, with 13 bases between them. CDR3 length: 14 residues. CDR1 and CDR2 (germline): SGHRS, YFSETQ. CDR3: CASSKRVTDEKLFF. CDR3 bases: TGCGCCAGCAGCAAGCGGGTGACGGATGAAAAACTGTTTTTT.

The chain employs TRBV27 and TRBJ1-2; D might be TRBD1 (5 bases). Per germline, CDR1 MNHEY and CDR2 SMNVEV (reference sequence). The CDR3 has 17 amino acids. The V end lost 10 bases, the J end lost 2 bases, and 26 bases lay between the germline ends. The CDR3 sequence is CATTLRGSATHNYGYTF. The DNA for the CDR3 is TGTGCCACTACCCTTCGGGGGTCAGCCACCCACAACTATGGCTACACCTTC.

The CDR3 spells CASSLQGTGELFF. The CDR3, as DNA: TGTGCCAGCAGCTTACAGGGTACCGGGGAGCTGTTTTTT. The chain recombines TRBV7-9 with TRBJ2-2, with D maybe TRBD1 (5 bases). Germline CDR1 and CDR2: SEHNR and FQNEAQ (reference sequence). This CDR3 is 13 amino acids long. Trimming took off 2 bases at V and 5 bases at J, with 6 bases between the two ends.